These 27 T cell receptor beta chains share one sample of origin, sequenced in a study of cytomegalovirus exposure and HLA in healthy donors. The PCR contained 60 Vbeta and 13 Jbeta primers. The data were produced by immunoSEQ multiplex PCR, yet TCRdb's version contains in-frame clones alone and is incomplete. The table for this sample gives 150,000 to 200,000 clones. Sequencing was done on a sample of PBMCs. All receptors derive from a boy aged 5-17 years in good health and CMV-seronegative.

The rearrangement uses TRBV27 and TRBJ2-3; 14 bases line up with TRBD2. Germline values: CDR1 MNHEY, CDR2 SMNVEV (reference sequence). The V segment lost 5 bases and the J segment 0 bases; nucleotides outside the gene matches: 7. This CDR3 comprises 18 residues. Here the CDR3 reads CASSEGTSGGLSTDTQYF. The DNA for the CDR3 is TGTGCCAGCAGTGAAGGGACTAGCGGGGGCCTTAGCACAGATACGCAGTATTTT.

This chain links TRBV4-2 with TRBJ1-2, with 7 bases lining up with TRBD1. The CDR3 length is 15 residues. V dropped 8 bases and J dropped 3; count of bases not matched to a gene: 12. Germline loops: CDR1 LGHNA, CDR2 YNFKEQ. CDR3 amino acids: CASATGGGAYYGYTF. CDR3 coding DNA: TGTGCCAGCGCGACGGGAGGGGGCGCCTACTATGGCTACACCTTC.

This chain links TRBV4-3 with TRBJ2-3, with 9 positions matching TRBD2. Germline V gene lookup returns CDR1 LGHNA and CDR2 YSLEER. Losses at the gene ends were 4 bases for V and 4 bases for J; bases not matched to a gene: 6. This CDR3 comprises 15 residues. As DNA, the CDR3 is TGCGCCAGCAGCCCCCATAGCGGGGGTTCAGATACGCAGTATTTT. Its protein is CASSPHSGGSDTQYF.

This sequence joins TRBV7-3 and TRBJ1-2; 9 nucleotides match TRBD1. The germline V gene encodes CDR1 SGHTA and CDR2 FQGTGA. CDR3 length: 16 amino acids. V trimming: 6 bases; J trimming: 6 bases; junction bases outside the gene matches: 14. CDR3 nucleotides: TGTGCCAGCAGACCCCCAGGGACAGGGAGAAGTAATGGCTACACCTTC. Protein sequence: CASRPPGTGRSNGYTF.

V is TRBV30 and J is TRBJ1-3; the D gene is possibly TRBD1 (6 bases). The length of the CDR3 is 16 residues. V lost 1 base and J 4 bases, leaving 17 bases between the germline ends. The germline V gene has CDR1 GTSNPN and CDR2 SVGIG (reference sequence). CDR3 nucleotides: TGTGCCTGGAGTGCCCTTCGGGGGGGCAGCGGAAACACCATATATTTT. It encodes CAWSALRGGSGNTIYF.

The chain combines TRBV15 with TRBJ1-1; the match to TRBD1 covers 7 bases. Germline V lookup: CDR1 LNHNV, CDR2 YYDKDF (reference sequence). There are 14 residues in the CDR3. J lost 1 base, V lost 4 bases, and 3 bases had no gene match. CDR3 protein: CATSTGQANTEAFF. The DNA of the CDR3 is TGTGCCACCAGCACCGGACAGGCGAACACTGAAGCTTTCTTT.

V and J are TRBV19 and TRBJ1-5; 9 bases align to TRBD1. J gave up 3 bases and V 8 bases, and 8 bases lay outside the gene matches. The CDR3 sequence is 15 residues long. Germline CDR1 is LNHDA and CDR2 is SQIVND (reference sequence). For the CDR3, the DNA is TGTGCCAGTGGGACAGGGCAACTATACAATCAGCCCCAGCATTTT. Translating it yields CASGTGQLYNQPQHF.

The chain recombines TRBV28 with TRBJ2-5; TRBD2 matches at 7 bases. The CDR3 is 18 amino acids. In germline, CDR1 is MDHEN, CDR2 SYDVKM. V was clipped by 7 bases and J by 1 base; unmatched bases: 18. The CDR3 sequence: CASTTGLAVARGQETQYF. The CDR3 DNA sequence: TGTGCCAGCACGACGGGGCTAGCGGTAGCCCGGGGCCAAGAGACCCAGTACTTC.

This sequence joins TRBV6-5 and TRBJ1-1; 7 bases map to TRBD1. V gave up 5 bases and J gave up 1 base; unmatched junction bases: 4. This CDR3 comprises 14 residues. Germline-derived CDR1 and CDR2 are MNHEY and SVGAGI. The CDR3 DNA reads as TGTGCCAGCAGTCCCGGGACAGAGAACACTGAAGCTTTCTTT. Translating gives CASSPGTENTEAFF.

This CDR3 is CASSLEGDSTEAFF. The CDR3 DNA reads TGTGCCAGCAGCTTAGAAGGAGACAGCACTGAAGCTTTCTTT. The rearrangement joins TRBV7-2 to TRBJ1-1; TRBD1 might be the D (5 bases). Trimming removed 1 base at V and 4 bases at J, with 10 bases between. This CDR3 comprises 14 residues. CDR1 is SGHTA and CDR2 is FQGNSA in the germline V gene. The variable domain in full, with the rest retrieved from reference TRBV7-2 and TRBJ1-1, is GAGVSQSPSNKVTEKGKDVELRCDPISGHTALYWYRQSLGQGLEFLIYFQGNSAPDKSGLPSDRFSAERTGGSVSTLTIQRTQQEDSAVYLCASSLEGDSTEAFFGQGTRLTVV.

V usage is TRBV4-3 and J usage is TRBJ1-6, with D tentatively TRBD1 (5 bases). This CDR3 spans 17 amino acids. Deletions cut 4 bases from V and 0 bases from J, with 13 bases between. Germline V lookup: CDR1 LGHNA, CDR2 YSLEER. The CDR3 spells CASSPRQTSSYNSPLHF. The CDR3 nucleotides are TGCGCCAGCAGCCCTCGACAGACTAGCTCCTATAATTCACCCCTCCACTTT.

This rearrangement joins TRBV19 to TRBJ2-3; 10 bases match TRBD1. The CDR3 totals 13 residues. Germline V lookup: CDR1 LNHDA, CDR2 SQIVND (reference sequence). With V trimmed by 6 bases and J by 3 bases, 0 bases remained unmatched. The CDR3 sequence is CASRGQGTDTQYF. In DNA, the CDR3 is TGTGCCAGTAGGGGACAGGGGACAGATACGCAGTATTTT.

J is TRBJ2-3 and V is TRBV5-4; D might be TRBD2 (7 bases). The germline V and J ends were trimmed by 4 bases and 2 bases, with 17 bases remaining between them. The CDR3 sequence is 16 residues long. Germline V gene sequence: CDR1 SGHNT, CDR2 YYREEE (reference sequence). The CDR3 loop reads CASSTDGGPNTDTQYF. The DNA of the CDR3 is TGTGCCAGCAGCACCGACGGGGGGCCCAACACAGATACGCAGTATTTT.

The CDR3 sequence is CASSPRTGFNYGYTF. The DNA for the CDR3 is TGTGCCAGCAGCCCTCGGACAGGATTTAACTATGGCTACACCTTC. V and J are TRBV13 and TRBJ1-2, with 7 bases aligning to TRBD1. Germline V CDR1 and CDR2: PRHDT, FYEKMQ (reference sequence). The CDR3 has 15 amino acids. The V gene end was trimmed by 5 bases and the J gene end by 1 base; junction bases not matched to a gene: 7.

The chain is built from TRBV9 and TRBJ2-7, with D tentatively TRBD2 (6 bases). The CDR3 spans 17 residues. CDR1 and CDR2 from the germline V gene are SGDLS and YYNGEE. V lost 0 bases to trimming and J lost 2 bases, with 18 bases between them. The CDR3 sequence is CASSVGPGQGGTYEQYF. The CDR3 nucleotides are TGTGCCAGCAGCGTAGGTCCTGGGCAGGGAGGTACCTACGAGCAGTACTTC. The variable domain in full, with the rest retrieved from reference TRBV9 and TRBJ2-7, is DSGVTQTPKHLITATGQRVTLRCSPRSGDLSVYWYQQSLDQGLQFLIQYYNGEERAKGNILERFSAQQFPDLHSELNLSSLELGDSALYFCASSVGPGQGGTYEQYFGPGTRLTVT.

The chain is built from TRBV6-5 and TRBJ2-7; 7 bases align to TRBD1. The V gene's germline CDR1 is MNHEY and CDR2 SVGAGI. The CDR3 covers 15 residues. V trimming: 0 bases; J trimming: 2 bases; junction bases outside the gene matches: 4. The CDR3 loop reads CASSYSGTAPYEQYF. CDR3 DNA: TGTGCCAGCAGTTACTCGGGGACAGCACCCTACGAGCAGTACTTC.

This chain connects TRBV2 to TRBJ2-3; D is undetermined. CDR1 and CDR2 from the germline V gene are SNHLY and FYNNEI. The CDR3 runs 15 residues. V shed 3 bases and J shed 2 bases, with 12 bases lying between them. The CDR3 DNA reads TGTGCCAGCAGTGAGCGATTCGAATCCACAGATACGCAGTATTTT. This translates into CASSERFESTDTQYF.

This chain links TRBV4-1 with TRBJ2-5; 7 bases fit TRBD2. The CDR3 runs to 15 residues. V shed 0 bases and J 2 bases; nucleotides not matched to a gene: 3. The germline V gene encodes CDR1 MGHRA and CDR2 YSYEKL. Here the CDR3 DNA reads TGCGCCAGCAGCCAAGACAGACTAGCTCAAGAGACCCAGTACTTC. Translating gives CASSQDRLAQETQYF.

V usage is TRBV9 and J usage is TRBJ1-4, with 8 bases identical to TRBD1. V lost 4 bases and J lost 8; bases outside the gene matches: 7. CDR1 and CDR2 from the germline V gene are SGDLS and YYNGEE. This CDR3 region has 14 residues. CDR3 in amino acids: CASSPGQGREKLFF. CDR3 bases: TGTGCCAGCAGCCCCGGACAGGGCCGAGAAAAACTGTTTTTT.

The gene calls are TRBV15 and TRBJ2-7, with TRBD2 matching 10 bases. CDR1 is LNHNV and CDR2 is YYDKDF in the germline V gene (reference sequence). The CDR3 consists of 15 residues. J lost 7 bases, V lost 5 bases, and 11 bases had no gene match. Here the CDR3 DNA reads TGTGCCACCAGCGGAAGGACTAGCGGAATATCTGAGCAGTACTTC. It specifies CATSGRTSGISEQYF.

The V and J genes are TRBV19 and TRBJ1-2; TRBD1 matches at 10 bases. The CDR3 loop spans 15 amino acids. V was pared by 9 bases and J by 5 bases, with 12 bases of the junction left unmatched. Germline values: CDR1 LNHDA, CDR2 SQIVND (reference sequence). The CDR3 here is CASIPGQGTAYGYTF. CDR3 DNA sequence: TGTGCCAGCATCCCGGGACAGGGGACGGCGTATGGCTACACCTTC.

The rearrangement joins TRBV19 to TRBJ2-3, with TRBD2 matching 7 bases. The CDR3 is made up of 14 amino acids. CDR1 is LNHDA and CDR2 is SQIVND in the germline V gene (reference sequence). After removal of 7 bases from V and 3 bases from J, the junction contained 7 bases not matched to a gene. The CDR3 protein is CASIGTTGTDTQYF. Written as DNA, the CDR3 is TGTGCCAGTATCGGGACTACGGGGACAGATACGCAGTATTTT.

This chain joins TRBV15 and TRBJ2-5, with 12 bases matching TRBD2. The CDR3 is 18 residues long. Germline CDR1 and CDR2: LNHNV and YYDKDF (reference sequence). The junction had 5 bases not matched to a gene; V was cut back by 0 bases and J by 0 bases. Here the CDR3 reads CATSREASGGVYQETQYF. In nucleotides, the CDR3 is TGTGCCACCAGCAGAGAGGCTAGCGGGGGGGTTTACCAAGAGACCCAGTACTTC.

The V and J genes are TRBV7-3 and TRBJ2-2; possible D gene TRBD1, 7 bases. The ends were cut back, 3 bases at V and 2 bases at J, with 16 bases in the middle. The length of the CDR3 is 17 residues. Germline V CDR1 and CDR2: SGHTA, FQGTGA. The CDR3 loop reads CASSFSVRGVNTGELFF. CDR3 coding DNA: TGTGCCAGCAGCTTTTCGGTCAGGGGGGTCAACACCGGGGAGCTGTTTTTT.

The CDR3 loop reads CASSQDGHSNQPQHF. Here the CDR3 DNA reads TGCGCCAGCAGCCAAGATGGACACAGCAATCAGCCCCAGCATTTT. This chain connects TRBV4-1 to TRBJ1-5; D perhaps matches TRBD1 (5 bases). The CDR3 runs to 15 residues. In germline, CDR1 is MGHRA, CDR2 YSYEKL. V lost 0 bases and J lost 1, with 7 bases in between.

The chain couples TRBV18 to TRBJ2-1; D is perhaps TRBD1 (8 bases). The germline CDR1 and CDR2 sequences are KGHSH and LQKENI. The V and J ends lost 6 bases and 4 bases respectively, with 19 bases between them. The CDR3 runs to 16 residues. The CDR3 DNA is TGTGCCAGCTCCCCCGGAGCGGGACAGGCATACAATGAGCAGTTCTTC. It encodes CASSPGAGQAYNEQFF.

The rearrangement links TRBV13 to TRBJ2-3; a possible D gene is TRBD2 (5 bases). The V end lost 5 bases, the J end lost 3 bases, and 9 bases lay between the germline ends. Germline CDR1 reads PRHDT; CDR2 reads FYEKMQ (reference sequence). The CDR3 runs to 13 residues. The CDR3 reads CASSPQRTDTQYF. The CDR3 region has the DNA TGTGCCAGCAGCCCCCAGCGGACAGATACGCAGTATTTT.